This entry is about one TCR beta chain. As yet, its antigen is unknown. This entry is derived from a study of cytomegalovirus exposure and HLA in healthy donors. General study findings and limits: Association of a missense DCLRE1C variant with TCR beta V- and J-gene trimming was reported in a later analysis. In a later analysis, the majority of CMV-associated beta chains seemingly showed HLA restriction. Indistinguishable V segments such as TRBV6-2 and TRBV6-3 were excluded.

Per germline, CDR1 SGHVS and CDR2 FNYEAQ. With 1 base removed from V and 6 bases from J, the gap between germline ends came to 9 bases. This CDR3 is built from 13 residues. PCR involved 60 Vbeta and 13 Jbeta primers. Using immunoSEQ multiplex PCR, the repertoire was profiled, and TCRdb retains in-frame clones only, with some absent. Of some 66,000 clones in the sample, roughly 80% were seen once. Sequenced input: PBMCs. This chain links TRBV7-6 with TRBJ1-2, with D maybe TRBD1 (5 bases). This TCR derives from a woman in her twenties or thirties in good health and CMV-seronegative. CDR3 DNA: TGTGCCAGCAGCTTAGATTCGGGGGATGGCTACACCTTC. Translation gives CASSLDSGDGYTF.